The present T cell receptor beta chain was sequenced within a study of T cells in Graves' hyperthyroidism and ophthalmopathy. Whole-study results and caveats: Blood also contained most expanded thyroid clonotypes above 0.001.

Of note for this clonotype: Its specificity is not known.

Amplification of TCR beta CDR3 regions used RNA as the template. HTBI primers were employed in a first-round RT-PCR of the TCR CDR3. In TCRdb, the multiplex PCR reads were re-called with MiXCR into one record per CDR3 protein. Here the sample spans under 450,000 distinct CDR3 sequences, roughly 15% being singletons. Disease duration under 2 months; hyperthyroidism patients were aged 18 to 65. On the basis of clinical symptoms, serum thyroxine and TRAb, thyroid ultrasound and orbital computed tomography, diagnoses were made. The blood specimen was taken at initial hyperthyroidism diagnosis, before any ophthalmopathy symptoms. The sequenced material came from blood. The receptor's source is a woman in her twenties or thirties with Graves' hyperthyroidism that later progressed to Graves' ophthalmopathy.

CDR3 sequence: CSARDSGRGSYNEQFF. The CDR3 region has the DNA TGCAGTGCTAGAGATTCCGGCAGGGGATCCTACAATGAGCAGTTCTTC. V is TRBV20-1 and J is TRBJ2-1; perhaps TRBD1 as D (6 bases). The CDR3 is 16 residues long. V was clipped by 0 bases and J by 1 base, with 13 bases between them. Germline V CDR1 and CDR2: DFQATT, SNEGSKA (reference sequence).